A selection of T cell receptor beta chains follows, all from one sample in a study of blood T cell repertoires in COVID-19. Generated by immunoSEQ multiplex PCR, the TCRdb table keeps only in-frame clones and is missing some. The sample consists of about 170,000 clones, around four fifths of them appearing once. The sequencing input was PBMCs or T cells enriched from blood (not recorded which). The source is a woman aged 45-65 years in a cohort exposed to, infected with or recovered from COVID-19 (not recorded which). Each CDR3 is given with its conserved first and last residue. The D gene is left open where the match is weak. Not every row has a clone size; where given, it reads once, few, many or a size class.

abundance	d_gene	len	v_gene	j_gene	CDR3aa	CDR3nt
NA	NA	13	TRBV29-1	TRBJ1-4	CSVGQASDRKLFF	TGCAGCGTTGGACAGGCTTCCGATAGGAAACTGTTTTTT
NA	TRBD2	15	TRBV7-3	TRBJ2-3	CASSSSGTSGDTQYF	TGTGCCAGCAGCTCGTCCGGGACTAGCGGAGATACGCAGTATTTT
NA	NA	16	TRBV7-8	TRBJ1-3	CASSLEQGTAGNTIYF	TGTGCCAGCAGCTTAGAGCAGGGGACGGCTGGAAACACCATATATTTT
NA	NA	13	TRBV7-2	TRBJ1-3	CASSSSSGNTIYF	TGTGCCAGCAGCTCGAGTAGCGGAAACACCATATATTTT
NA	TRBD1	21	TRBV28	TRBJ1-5	CASSFMGSFARTGGLNQPQHF	TGTGCCAGCAGTTTTATGGGGTCATTTGCAAGGACAGGGGGTCTTAATCAGCCCCAGCATTTT
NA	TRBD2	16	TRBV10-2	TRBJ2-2	CASSDPGLAITGELFF	TGCGCCAGCAGTGATCCGGGACTAGCAATAACCGGGGAGCTGTTTTTT
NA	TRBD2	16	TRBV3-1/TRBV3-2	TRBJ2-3	CASSQHQAGAKDTQYF	TGTGCCAGCAGCCAACATCAAGCGGGAGCTAAAGATACGCAGTATTTT
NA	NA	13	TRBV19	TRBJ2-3	CASSQGGTDTQYF	TGTGCCAGTAGCCAAGGGGGCACAGATACGCAGTATTTT
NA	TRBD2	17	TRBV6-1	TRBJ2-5	CASSETRTSGSRETQYF	TGTGCCAGCAGTGAAACCAGGACTAGCGGGAGTAGAGAGACCCAGTACTTC
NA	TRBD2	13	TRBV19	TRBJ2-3	CASTWRGSDTQYF	TGTGCCAGTACCTGGCGGGGGTCAGATACGCAGTATTTT
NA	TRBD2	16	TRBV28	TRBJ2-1	CASSLGLAASYNEQFF	TGTGCCAGCAGTTTAGGACTAGCGGCCTCCTACAATGAGCAGTTCTTC
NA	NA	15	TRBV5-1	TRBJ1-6	CASSFESSYNSPLHF	TGCGCCAGCAGCTTCGAGAGCTCCTATAATTCACCCCTCCACTTT
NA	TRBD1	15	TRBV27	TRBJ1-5	CASSLDGQGNQPQHF	TGTGCCAGCAGTTTAGACGGACAGGGCAATCAGCCCCAGCATTTT
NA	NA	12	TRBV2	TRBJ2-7	CASSALFHEQYF	TGTGCCAGCAGTGCCCTATTTCACGAGCAGTACTTC
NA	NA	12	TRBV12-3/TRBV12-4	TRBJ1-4	CASSERNEKLFF	TGTGCCAGCAGTGAGAGAAATGAAAAACTGTTTTTT
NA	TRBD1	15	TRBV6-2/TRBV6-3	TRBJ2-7	CASSRQGGGSYEQYF	TGTGCCAGCAGCCGACAGGGGGGAGGCTCCTACGAGCAGTACTTC
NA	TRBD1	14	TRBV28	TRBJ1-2	CASSFETGARGYTF	TGTGCCAGCAGTTTCGAGACAGGGGCTCGAGGCTACACCTTC
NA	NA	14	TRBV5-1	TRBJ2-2	CASTSGRNTGELFF	TGCGCCAGCACATCCGGTCGGAACACCGGGGAGCTGTTTTTT
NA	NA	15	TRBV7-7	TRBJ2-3	CASSPIISPSDTQYF	TGTGCTAGCAGCCCAATAATTTCGCCTAGTGATACGCAGTATTTT
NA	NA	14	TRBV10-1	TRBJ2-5	CASSESGAEETQYF	TGCGCCAGCAGTGAGTCAGGAGCAGAAGAGACCCAGTACTTC
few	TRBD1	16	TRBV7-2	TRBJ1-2	CASSLGQGRDRYGYTF	TGTGCCAGCAGCTTAGGACAGGGCAGGGACCGATATGGCTACACCTTC
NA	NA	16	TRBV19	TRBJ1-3	CASSQHAGSSGNTIYF	TGTGCCAGTAGTCAGCACGCCGGGTCCTCGGGAAACACCATATATTTT